This TCR beta chain appears in the sequencing data of a study of blood T cell repertoires in COVID-19. Study as a whole: The United States, Italy and Spain were the sources of the acute and convalescent COVID-19 samples. The analysed material was cDNA or gDNA that came from T cells, B-cell-depleted T cells, or PBMCs.

The V gene's germline CDR1 is LGHNA and CDR2 YSLEER. The CDR3 sequence is 19 residues long. Trimming took 4 bases from V and 7 from J; bases not matched to a gene: 16. Original analysis: Amplification of reference gene primers was used by the study to estimate nucleated cell counts. Profiled with immunoSEQ multiplex PCR; TCRdb holds only in-frame clones, not every one. Clonal size and the V and J genes are those of that table, whereas D and trimming came from the DNA. The sample contains approximately 120,000 clones, roughly 79% of which appear only once. This clonotype was obtained from a human donor in a cohort sampled during active COVID-19. The V and J genes are TRBV4-3 and TRBJ2-1; 13 nucleotides agree with TRBD2. The sample consisted of peripheral blood. CDR3 sequence (DNA): TGCGCCAGCAGCCCGGGGACTAGCGGGACTCCCTCTACGTTGAATGAGCAGTTCTTC. Translation: CASSPGTSGTPSTLNEQFF.